Detailed here is one T cell receptor (beta chain). Germline V gene data show CDR1 as LNHDA and CDR2 as SQIVND (reference sequence). The junction had 7 bases not matched to a gene; V was cut back by 0 bases and J by 3 bases. The length of the CDR3 is 17 residues. The entry originates in a study of blood T cell repertoires in COVID-19. Whole-study context: COVID-19 samples from acute and convalescent phases originated in the United States, Italy and Spain. The cDNA or gDNA used as material had been derived from T cells, B-cell-depleted T cells, or PBMCs.

Original analysis: Nucleated cell number was recorded as an estimate derived from reference gene primer amplification. The protocol was immunoSEQ multiplex PCR, while the TCRdb copy is restricted to in-frame clones and leaves out a portion. Clone size and V and J calls were adopted from that table, with D and trimming inferred from the DNA. The repertoire includes tens of thousands of clones, 88% of them detected once, and approximately 9.6% sits in the top ten. This receptor was identified in a man aged 45-65 years with active COVID-19. The chain combines TRBV19 with TRBJ2-2; 7 bases match TRBD2. The sequencing input was peripheral blood. CDR3 nucleotide sequence: TGTGCCAGTAGTATAGATGCAGGGACTACCGACACCGGGGAGCTGTTTTTT. It encodes CASSIDAGTTDTGELFF.